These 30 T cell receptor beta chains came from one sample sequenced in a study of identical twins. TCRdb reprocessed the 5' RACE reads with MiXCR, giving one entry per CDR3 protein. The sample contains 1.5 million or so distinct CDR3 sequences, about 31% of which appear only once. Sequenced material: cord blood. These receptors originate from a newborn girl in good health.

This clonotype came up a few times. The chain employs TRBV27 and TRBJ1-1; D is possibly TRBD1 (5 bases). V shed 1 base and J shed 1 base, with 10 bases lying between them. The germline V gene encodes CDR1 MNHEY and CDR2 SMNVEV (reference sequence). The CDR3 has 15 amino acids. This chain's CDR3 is CASSLWGYSNTEAFF. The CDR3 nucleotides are TGTGCCAGCAGTTTATGGGGGTACTCGAACACTGAAGCTTTCTTT.

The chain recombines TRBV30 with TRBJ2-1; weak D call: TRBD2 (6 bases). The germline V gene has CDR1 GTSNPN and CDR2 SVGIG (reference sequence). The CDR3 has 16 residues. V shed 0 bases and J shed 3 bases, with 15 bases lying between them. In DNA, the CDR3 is TGTGCCTGGAGTGTACTAAGTGGGACTGTCTACAATGAGCAGTTCTTC. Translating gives CAWSVLSGTVYNEQFF.

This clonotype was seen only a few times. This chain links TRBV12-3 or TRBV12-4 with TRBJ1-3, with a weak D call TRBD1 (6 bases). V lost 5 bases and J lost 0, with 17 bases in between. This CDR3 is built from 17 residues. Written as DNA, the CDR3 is TGTGCCAGCAGTAGGGGGAACAGCTTCCACTCTGGAAACACCATATATTTT. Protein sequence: CASSRGNSFHSGNTIYF.

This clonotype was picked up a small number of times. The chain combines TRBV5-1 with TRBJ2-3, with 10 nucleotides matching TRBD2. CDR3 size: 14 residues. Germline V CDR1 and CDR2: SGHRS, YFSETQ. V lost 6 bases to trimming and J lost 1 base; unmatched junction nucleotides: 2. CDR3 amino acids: CASNSGGRTDTQYF. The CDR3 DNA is TGCGCCAGCAATAGCGGGGGGCGCACAGATACGCAGTATTTT.

The CDR3 region has the DNA TGTGCCAGCCTCGAATGGGACAGATACAATCAGCCCCAGCATTTT. Translation gives CASLEWDRYNQPQHF. V is TRBV28 and J is TRBJ1-5; the match to TRBD1 covers 7 bases. Trimming at V came to 8 bases and at J to 3 bases, leaving 10 bases not matched to a gene. CDR1 is MDHEN and CDR2 is SYDVKM in the germline V gene. The CDR3 contains 15 residues.

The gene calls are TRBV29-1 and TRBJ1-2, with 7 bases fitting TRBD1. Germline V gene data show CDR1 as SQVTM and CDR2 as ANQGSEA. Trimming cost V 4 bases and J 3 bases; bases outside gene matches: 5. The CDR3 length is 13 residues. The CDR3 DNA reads TGCAGCGTTGGTACCAGGGGGGACTATGGCTACACCTTC. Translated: CSVGTRGDYGYTF.

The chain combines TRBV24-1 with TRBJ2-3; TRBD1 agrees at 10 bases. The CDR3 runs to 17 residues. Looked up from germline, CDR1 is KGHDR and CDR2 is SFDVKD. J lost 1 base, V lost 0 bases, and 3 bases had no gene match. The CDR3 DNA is TGTGCCACCAGTGATTTGTTCGGACAGGGGGGCACAGATACGCAGTATTTT. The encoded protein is CATSDLFGQGGTDTQYF.

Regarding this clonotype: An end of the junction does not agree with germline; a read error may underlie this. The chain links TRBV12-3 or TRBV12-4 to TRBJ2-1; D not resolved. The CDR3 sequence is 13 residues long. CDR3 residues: CASILESSNEQFF. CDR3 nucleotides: TGTGCCAGCATTTTAGAATCTAGCAATGAGCAGTTCTTC.

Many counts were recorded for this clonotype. The CDR3: CASSQKPLEGQPNYEQYF. Written as DNA, the CDR3 is TGCGCCAGCAGCCAAAAGCCTCTCGAGGGACAGCCTAACTACGAGCAGTACTTC. J is TRBJ2-7 and V is TRBV4-1; 7 nucleotides line up with TRBD1. CDR1 and CDR2 (germline): MGHRA, YSYEKL. The CDR3 has 18 amino acids. Unmatched junction bases numbered 16, after V lost 2 bases and J lost 3 bases.

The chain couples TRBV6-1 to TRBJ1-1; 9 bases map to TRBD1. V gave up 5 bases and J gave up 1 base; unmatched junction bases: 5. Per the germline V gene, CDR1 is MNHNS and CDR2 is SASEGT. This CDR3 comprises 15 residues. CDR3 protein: CASSSLDRGNTEAFF. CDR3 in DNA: TGTGCCAGCAGTTCCCTGGACAGGGGGAACACTGAAGCTTTCTTT.

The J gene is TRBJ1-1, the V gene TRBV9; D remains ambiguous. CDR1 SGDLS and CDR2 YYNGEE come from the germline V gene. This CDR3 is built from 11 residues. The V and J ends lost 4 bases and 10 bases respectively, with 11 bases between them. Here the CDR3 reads CASSPNMGAFF. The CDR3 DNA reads TGTGCCAGCAGCCCTAACATGGGAGCTTTCTTT.

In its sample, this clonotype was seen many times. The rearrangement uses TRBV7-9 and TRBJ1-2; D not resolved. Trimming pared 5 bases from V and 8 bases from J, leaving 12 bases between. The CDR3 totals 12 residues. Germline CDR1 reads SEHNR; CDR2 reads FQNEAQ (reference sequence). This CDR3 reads CASSHPGGGYTF. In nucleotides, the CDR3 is TGTGCCAGCAGCCACCCAGGTGGGGGCTACACCTTC. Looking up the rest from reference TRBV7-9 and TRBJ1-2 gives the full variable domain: DTGVSQNPRHKITKRGQNVTFRCDPISEHNRLYWYRQTLGQGPEFLTYFQNEAQLEKSRLLSDRFSAERPKGSFSTLEIQRTEQGDSAMYLCASSHPGGGYTFGSGTRLTVV.

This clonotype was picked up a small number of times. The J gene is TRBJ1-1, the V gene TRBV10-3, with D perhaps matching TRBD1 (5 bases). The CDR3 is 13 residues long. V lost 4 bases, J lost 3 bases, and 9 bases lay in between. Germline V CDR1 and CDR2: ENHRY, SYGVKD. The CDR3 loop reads CAISGTLYTEAFF. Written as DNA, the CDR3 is TGTGCCATCAGTGGGACACTCTACACTGAAGCTTTCTTT.

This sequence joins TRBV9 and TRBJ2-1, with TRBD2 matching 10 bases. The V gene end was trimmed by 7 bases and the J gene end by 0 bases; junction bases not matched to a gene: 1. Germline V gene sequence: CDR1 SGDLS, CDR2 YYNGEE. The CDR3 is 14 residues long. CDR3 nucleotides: TGTGCCAGCGCTAGCGGGGGCTCCTACAATGAGCAGTTCTTC. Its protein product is CASASGGSYNEQFF.

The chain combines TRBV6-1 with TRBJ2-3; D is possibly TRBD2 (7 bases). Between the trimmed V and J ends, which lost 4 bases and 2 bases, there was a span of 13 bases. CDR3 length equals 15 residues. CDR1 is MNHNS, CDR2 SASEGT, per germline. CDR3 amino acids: CASSGQGTTTDTQYF. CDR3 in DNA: TGTGCCAGCAGTGGCCAGGGGACTACCACAGATACGCAGTATTTT.

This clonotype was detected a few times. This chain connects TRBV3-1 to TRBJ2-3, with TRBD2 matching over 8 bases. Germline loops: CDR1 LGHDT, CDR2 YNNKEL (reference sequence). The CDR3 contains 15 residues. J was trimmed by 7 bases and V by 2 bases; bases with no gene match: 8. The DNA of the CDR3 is TGTGCCAGCAGCCAAAGAGCGGGAGATCCAAATACGCAGTATTTT. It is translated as CASSQRAGDPNTQYF.

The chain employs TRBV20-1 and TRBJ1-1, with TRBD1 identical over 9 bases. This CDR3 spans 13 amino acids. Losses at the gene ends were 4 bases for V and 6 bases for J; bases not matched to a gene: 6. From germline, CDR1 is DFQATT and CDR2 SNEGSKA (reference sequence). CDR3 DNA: TGCAGTGCTATGGGGGACAGGGAGGCTGAAGCTTTCTTT. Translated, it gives CSAMGDREAEAFF.

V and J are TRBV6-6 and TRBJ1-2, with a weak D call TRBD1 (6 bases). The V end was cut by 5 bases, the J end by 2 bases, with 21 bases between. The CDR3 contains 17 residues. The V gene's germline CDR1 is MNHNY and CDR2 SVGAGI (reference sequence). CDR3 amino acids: CASSTKLRTEENYGYTF. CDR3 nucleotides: TGTGCCAGCAGTACCAAGTTAAGGACAGAAGAAAACTATGGCTACACCTTC.

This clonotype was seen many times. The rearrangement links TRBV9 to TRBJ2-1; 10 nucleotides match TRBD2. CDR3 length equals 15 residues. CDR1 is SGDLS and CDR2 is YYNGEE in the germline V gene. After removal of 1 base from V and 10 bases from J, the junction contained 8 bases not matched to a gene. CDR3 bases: TGTGCCAGCAGCGTATATAGCGGGAGGATAATGGAGCAGTTCTTC. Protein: CASSVYSGRIMEQFF.

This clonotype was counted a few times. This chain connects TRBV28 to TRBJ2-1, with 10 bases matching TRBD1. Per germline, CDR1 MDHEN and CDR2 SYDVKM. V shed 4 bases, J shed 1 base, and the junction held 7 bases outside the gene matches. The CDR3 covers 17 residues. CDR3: CASSSLDRGGSYNEQFF. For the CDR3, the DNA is TGTGCCAGCAGTTCACTGGACAGGGGGGGGTCCTACAATGAGCAGTTCTTC.

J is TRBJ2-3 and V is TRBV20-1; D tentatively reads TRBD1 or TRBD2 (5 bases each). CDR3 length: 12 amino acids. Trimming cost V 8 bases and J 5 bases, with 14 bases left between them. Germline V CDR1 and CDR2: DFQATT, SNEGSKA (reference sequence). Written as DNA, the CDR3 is TGCAGTCGGGACCCAGGCGGAGATACGCAGTATTTT. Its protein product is CSRDPGGDTQYF.

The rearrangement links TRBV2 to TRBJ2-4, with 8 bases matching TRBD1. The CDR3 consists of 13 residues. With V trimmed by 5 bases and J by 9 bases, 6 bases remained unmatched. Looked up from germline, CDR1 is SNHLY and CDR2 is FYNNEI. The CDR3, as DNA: TGTGCCAGCAGTACTACAGGGGGGAGCATTCAGTACTTC. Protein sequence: CASSTTGGSIQYF.

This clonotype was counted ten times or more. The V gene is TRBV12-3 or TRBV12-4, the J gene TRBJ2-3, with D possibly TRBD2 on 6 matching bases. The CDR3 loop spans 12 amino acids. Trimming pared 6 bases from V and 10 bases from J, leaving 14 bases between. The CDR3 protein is CASSPISGAQYF. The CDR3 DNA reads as TGTGCCAGCAGCCCAATATCGGGGGCGCAGTATTTT.

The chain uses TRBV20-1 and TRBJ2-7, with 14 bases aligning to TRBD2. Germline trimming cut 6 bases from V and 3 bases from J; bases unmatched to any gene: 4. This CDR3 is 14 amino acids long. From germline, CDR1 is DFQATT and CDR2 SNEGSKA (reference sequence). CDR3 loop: CSAPGLAGDYEQYF. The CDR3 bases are TGCAGTGCCCCGGGACTAGCGGGAGACTACGAGCAGTACTTC.

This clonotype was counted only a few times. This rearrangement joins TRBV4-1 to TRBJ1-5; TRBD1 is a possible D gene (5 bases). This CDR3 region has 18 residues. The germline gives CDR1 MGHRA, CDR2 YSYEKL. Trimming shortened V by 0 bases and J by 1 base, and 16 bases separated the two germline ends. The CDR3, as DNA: TGCGCCAGCAGCCAAGACAGGGTGGGCCTAATGAGCAATCAGCCCCAGCATTTT. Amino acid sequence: CASSQDRVGLMSNQPQHF.

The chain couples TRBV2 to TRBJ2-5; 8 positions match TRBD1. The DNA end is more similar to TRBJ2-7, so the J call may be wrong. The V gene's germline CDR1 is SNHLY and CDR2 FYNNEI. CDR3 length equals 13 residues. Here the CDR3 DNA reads TGTGCCAGCAGTCAAACAGGGGGTGGCGAGCAGTACTTC. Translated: CASSQTGGGEQYF.

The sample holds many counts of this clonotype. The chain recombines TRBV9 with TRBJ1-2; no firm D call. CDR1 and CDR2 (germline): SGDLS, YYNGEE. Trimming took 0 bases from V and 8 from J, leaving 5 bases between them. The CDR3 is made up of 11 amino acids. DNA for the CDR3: TGTGCCAGCAGCGTAGCTGGGGGCTACACCTTC. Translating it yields CASSVAGGYTF.

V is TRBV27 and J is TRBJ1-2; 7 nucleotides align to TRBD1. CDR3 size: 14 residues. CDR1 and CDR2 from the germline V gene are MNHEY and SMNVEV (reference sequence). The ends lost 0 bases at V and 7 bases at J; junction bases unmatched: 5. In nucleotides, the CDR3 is TGTGCCAGCAGTTTATCCACAGGGGTAGCTGGCTACACCTTC. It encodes CASSLSTGVAGYTF.

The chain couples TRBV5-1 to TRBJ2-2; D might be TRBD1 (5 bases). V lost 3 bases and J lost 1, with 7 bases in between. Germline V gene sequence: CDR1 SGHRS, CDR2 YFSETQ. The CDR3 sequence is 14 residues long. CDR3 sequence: CASSWGENTGELFF. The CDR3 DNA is TGCGCCAGCAGCTGGGGCGAGAACACCGGGGAGCTGTTTTTT.

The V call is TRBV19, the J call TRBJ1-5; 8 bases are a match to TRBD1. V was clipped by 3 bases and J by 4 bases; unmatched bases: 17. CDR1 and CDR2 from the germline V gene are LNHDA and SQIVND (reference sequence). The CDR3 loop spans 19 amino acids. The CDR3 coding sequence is TGTGCCAGTAGTATCGGCCAAGGACAGGGCCAGGGAGTAAATCAGCCCCAGCATTTT. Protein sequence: CASSIGQGQGQGVNQPQHF.